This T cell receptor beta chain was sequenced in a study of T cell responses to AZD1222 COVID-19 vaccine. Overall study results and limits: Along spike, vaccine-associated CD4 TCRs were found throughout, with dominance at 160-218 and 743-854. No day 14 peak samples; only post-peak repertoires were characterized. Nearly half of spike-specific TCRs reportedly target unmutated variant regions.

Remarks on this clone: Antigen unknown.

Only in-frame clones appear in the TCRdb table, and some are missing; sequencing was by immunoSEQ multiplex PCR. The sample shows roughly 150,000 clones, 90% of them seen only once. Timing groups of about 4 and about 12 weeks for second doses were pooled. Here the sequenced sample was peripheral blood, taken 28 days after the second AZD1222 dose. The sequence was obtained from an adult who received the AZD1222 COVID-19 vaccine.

Here the CDR3 reads CASILQSSGNTIYF. The CDR3 DNA is TGTGCCAGCATCCTACAGAGCTCTGGAAACACCATATATTTT. The gene calls are TRBV6-5 and TRBJ1-3; D gene unclear. Germline values: CDR1 MNHEY, CDR2 SVGAGI. CDR3 length: 14 residues. The germline V and J ends were trimmed by 7 bases and 0 bases, with 10 bases remaining between them.